In this sample, the clone carrying this T cell receptor (beta chain) turned up a few times. Its antigen is as yet unknown. This record comes from a study of vaccination and CD4 T cells after COVID-19. Across the whole study: The convalescent group had six males, four females, seven Caucasians, two Asians, one multiracial.

Between the trimmed V and J ends, which lost 8 bases and 2 bases, there was a span of 12 bases. This CDR3 contains 14 residues. Germline V gives CDR1 MDHEN, CDR2 SYDVKM. The treatment was: approximately 11-day PBMC culture with coronavirus spike peptide pools or control peptides (ViraFEST assay). Positive PCR results dated from March to December 2020, before the US Alpha, Beta and Delta variants. Oncomine TCR Beta short-read sequencing was applied to DNA from cultured CD4+ T cells. It was from cultured CD4+ T cells that genomic DNA was extracted. TCRdb fed the PCR reads into MiXCR, producing one record per CDR3 protein. The sample has roughly 10,000 distinct CDR3 sequences; around 30% are singletons.

The sequence derives from a human donor with COVID-19. Sequenced input: cultured CD4+ T cells from blood. The genes are TRBV28 and TRBJ2-2; possible D gene TRBD1, 6 bases. The CDR3 DNA follows: TGTGCCAGCTTCGGGACACAAAACACCGGGGAGCTGTTTTTT. It is translated as CASFGTQNTGELFF.